This T cell receptor (beta chain) was sequenced in a study of cytomegalovirus exposure and HLA in healthy donors. The study's findings and limits: TRBV6-2, TRBV6-3 and some other V segments were unresolvable in 87-base-pair reads. For TCR beta chains, V- and J-gene trimming was later linked to a missense DCLRE1C variant. Generally TCR sequences proved uncommon, though certain public TCRs appeared in numerous donors.

Concerning this clone itself: Its antigen is still unknown.

The CDR3 runs 17 residues. Unmatched junction bases numbered 14, after V lost 6 bases and J lost 1 base. Germline V gene sequence: CDR1 WSHSY, CDR2 SAAADI. Researchers ran the PCR with 60 Vbeta and 13 Jbeta primers. Per the original methods: Approximately 9.9 million of 65 million to 95 million unique TCR beta chains were shared, per a later count. Using immunoSEQ multiplex PCR, the repertoire was profiled, and TCRdb retains in-frame clones only, with some absent. The V and J calls and clone size were taken over from that table, and D and trimming were inferred from the DNA. This sample's clone table lists about 40,000 clones.

The sequenced material came from PBMCs. This chain connects TRBV10-2 to TRBJ1-1, with TRBD1 matching over 7 bases. The source is a man aged 30-40 years in good health and CMV-seronegative. The CDR3 bases are TGCGCCAGCAGGGGGGGTCTGACAGGGATGGGGAACACTGAAGCTTTCTTT. Protein sequence: CASRGGLTGMGNTEAFF.